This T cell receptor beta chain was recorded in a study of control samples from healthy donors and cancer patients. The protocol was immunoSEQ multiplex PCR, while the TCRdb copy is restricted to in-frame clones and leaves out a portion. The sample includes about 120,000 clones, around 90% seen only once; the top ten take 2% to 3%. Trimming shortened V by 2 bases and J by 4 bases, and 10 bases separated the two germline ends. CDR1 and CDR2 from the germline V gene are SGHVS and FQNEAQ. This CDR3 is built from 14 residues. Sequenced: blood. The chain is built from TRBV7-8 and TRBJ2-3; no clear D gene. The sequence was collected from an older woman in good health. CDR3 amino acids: CASSLWPSSDTQYF. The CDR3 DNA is TGTGCCAGCAGCTTATGGCCTTCCTCAGATACGCAGTATTTT.